This T cell receptor (beta chain) originates from a study of T cell changes during pregnancy in multiple sclerosis. Trimming took 4 bases from V and 8 from J, leaving 12 bases between them. The germline gives CDR1 SGHNT, CDR2 YYREEE (reference sequence). There are 12 residues in the CDR3. Generated by immunoSEQ multiplex PCR, the TCRdb table keeps only in-frame clones and is missing some. This table has over 65,000 clones, just over 90% appearing once. This receptor was taken from a female donor with multiple sclerosis, enrolled in a pregnancy study. V and J are TRBV5-4 and TRBJ1-1; possibly TRBD1 for D (5 bases). This material consisted of peripheral blood, taken in the first trimester of pregnancy. CDR3 DNA sequence: TGTGCCAGCAGCGCCATGGACAAGGAAGCTTTCTTT. Translation gives CASSAMDKEAFF. The full variable domain, completed using reference TRBV5-4 and TRBJ1-1, is ETGVTQSPTHLIKTRGQQVTLRCSSQSGHNTVSWYQQALGQGPQFIFQYYREEENGRGNFPPRFSGLQFPNYSSELNVNALELDDSALYLCASSAMDKEAFFGQGTRLTVV.